This T cell receptor (beta chain) is from a study of lymphopenia after photon versus proton radiotherapy. Assay: immunoSEQ multiplex PCR; the TCRdb copy retains only in-frame clones and omits some. The sample consists of under 70,000 clones, roughly 92% of them appearing once. The CDR3 is 15 amino acids. V gave up 4 bases and J gave up 0 bases, with 11 bases separating them. The germline CDR1 and CDR2 sequences are SGHDT and YYEEEE. The chain links TRBV5-6 to TRBJ2-1; tentative D call: TRBD1 (5 bases). This clonotype was sampled from a woman in her 40s with cholangiocarcinoma. The input for sequencing was peripheral blood, taken from a patient treated with photon-based radiotherapy. The CDR3 loop reads CASSPDRISYNEQFF. Here the CDR3 DNA reads TGTGCCAGCAGCCCTGACAGAATCTCCTACAATGAGCAGTTCTTC. The full variable domain, in which reference TRBV5-6 and TRBJ2-1 provide the parts outside the CDR3, is DAGVTQSPTHLIKTRGQQVTLRCSPKSGHDTVSWYQQALGQGPQFIFQYYEEEERQRGNFPDRFSGHQFPNYSSELNVNALLLGDSALYLCASSPDRISYNEQFFGPGTRLTVL.